These 11 T cell receptor beta chains share one sample of origin, sequenced in a study of blood T cell repertoires in COVID-19 (dated by TCRdb to 2020 to 2022). The library relied on the immunoSEQ multiplex PCR assay. In its TCRdb copy, this immuneACCESS table keeps in-frame sequences only and misses some clones. Where compared with another copy, unresolved V genes explain less than half of these, and the others have no known cause. The sample has approximately 80,000 clones on record, 88% of them singletons. The ten largest make up around 9.8% of the sample. Sequencing was performed on peripheral blood. The receptors here all came from a human donor in a cohort sampled during active COVID-19.

This clone is a singleton in its sample. V usage is TRBV27 and J usage is TRBJ1-2; 7 bases are shared with TRBD1. This CDR3 contains 15 residues. After removal of 7 bases from V and 0 bases from J, the junction contained 8 bases not matched to a gene. Germline CDR1 and CDR2: MNHEY and SMNVEV (reference sequence). CDR3 nucleotides: TGTGCCAGCAAATGGGACAGAACTTCTAACTATGGCTACACCTTC. It yields the protein CASKWDRTSNYGYTF.

The V call is TRBV6-6, the J call TRBJ2-7; the match to TRBD2 covers 9 bases. Germline values: CDR1 MNHNY, CDR2 SVGAGI (reference sequence). This CDR3 spans 15 amino acids. J lost 3 bases, V lost 8 bases, and 11 bases had no gene match. The CDR3 sequence: CASLYSGREGYEQYF. CDR3 bases: TGTGCCAGCCTCTATAGCGGGAGAGAAGGCTACGAGCAGTACTTC.

The genes are TRBV11-2 and TRBJ2-1; the match to TRBD2 covers 8 bases. This CDR3 has 16 residues. CDR1 is SGHAT and CDR2 is FQNNGV in the germline V gene. V gave up 4 bases and J gave up 6 bases; unmatched junction bases: 11. CDR3 nucleotides: TGTGCCAGCAGCTCCCCGACAGCGGGGGATCCCAATGAGCAGTTCTTC. Translating it yields CASSSPTAGDPNEQFF.

J is TRBJ2-2 and V is TRBV7-3; the D gene is possibly TRBD1 (8 bases). Germline V gene lookup returns CDR1 SGHTA and CDR2 FQGTGA. Between the trimmed V and J ends, which lost 4 bases and 6 bases, there was a span of 12 bases. The CDR3 totals 14 residues. DNA of the CDR3: TGTGCCAGCAGCTCACAGGGGGGGTCCGGGGAGCTGTTTTTT. It yields the protein CASSSQGGSGELFF.

The chain joins TRBV7-2 to TRBJ2-3; 11 bases are shared with TRBD2. CDR3 length: 16 amino acids. The V gene end was trimmed by 0 bases and the J gene end by 3 bases; junction bases not matched to a gene: 2. The V gene's germline CDR1 is SGHTA and CDR2 FQGNSA. In DNA, the CDR3 is TGTGCCAGCAGCTTAGCGGGGACTAGCGGAACAGATACGCAGTATTTT. Translated: CASSLAGTSGTDTQYF.

The V call is TRBV19, the J call TRBJ1-6; TRBD1 aligns across 7 bases. The trim removed 3 bases at V and 7 bases at J, leaving 9 bases unmatched. Germline lookup yields CDR1 LNHDA and CDR2 SQIVND (reference sequence). This CDR3 comprises 16 residues. CDR3: CASSIRGQDGNSPLHF. CDR3 in DNA: TGTGCCAGTAGTATCCGTGGACAGGATGGAAATTCACCCCTCCACTTT.

The rearrangement links TRBV5-1 to TRBJ2-2; 12 nucleotides agree with TRBD2. Trimming took 4 bases from V and 4 from J; bases not matched to a gene: 8. Looked up from germline, CDR1 is SGHRS and CDR2 is YFSETQ. The CDR3 extends over 17 amino acids. The CDR3 region has the DNA TGCGCCAGCAGCACGTCGGGACTAGCGGGCTTCACCGGGGAGCTGTTTTTT. This encodes CASSTSGLAGFTGELFF.

The rearrangement joins TRBV18 to TRBJ2-1; TRBD2 matches 12 bases. The germline CDR1 and CDR2 sequences are KGHSH and LQKENI. The CDR3 has 17 amino acids. V shed 3 bases, J shed 3 bases, and the junction held 6 bases outside the gene matches. The CDR3 DNA is TGTGCCAGCTCACCCCGGACTAGCGGGATGATCTACAATGAGCAGTTCTTC. It is translated as CASSPRTSGMIYNEQFF. The full variable domain, in which reference TRBV18 and TRBJ2-1 provide the parts outside the CDR3, is NAGVMQNPRHLVRRRGQEARLRCSPMKGHSHVYWYRQLPEEGLKFMVYLQKENIIDESGMPKERFSAEFPKEGPSILRIQQVVRGDSAAYFCASSPRTSGMIYNEQFFGPGTRLTVL.

V is TRBV6-1 and J is TRBJ1-4; D possibly corresponds to TRBD1 (5 bases). Trimming cost V 2 bases and J 5 bases, with 18 bases left between them. CDR1 and CDR2 (germline): MNHNS, SASEGT. This CDR3 has 17 amino acids. This chain's CDR3 is CASSEIRAGLGNEKLFF. Written as DNA, the CDR3 is TGTGCCAGCAGTGAAATTCGGGCAGGGCTAGGGAATGAAAAACTGTTTTTT.

The chain is built from TRBV10-3 and TRBJ1-2, with D unresolved. The V gene lost 3 bases and the J gene lost 8 bases, with 10 bases spanning the gap. The germline gives CDR1 ENHRY, CDR2 SYGVKD. The CDR3 has 12 amino acids. The CDR3 DNA sequence: TGTGCCATCAGTGACACGGGGTACGGCTACACCTTC. Its protein product is CAISDTGYGYTF.

The chain is built from TRBV5-1 and TRBJ1-2, with D possibly matching TRBD1 (5 bases). The germline V gene encodes CDR1 SGHRS and CDR2 YFSETQ. The CDR3 spans 15 residues. V dropped 2 bases and J dropped 4 bases, with 15 bases sitting between them. The CDR3 DNA reads as TGCGCCAGCAGCTTAAAGCAGGGCCAGGGCTATGGCTACACCTTC. Translated: CASSLKQGQGYGYTF.